This TCR beta chain was identified during a study of cytomegalovirus exposure and HLA in healthy donors (dated by TCRdb to 2015 to 2018). Regarding the study in general: In an earlier analysis of 550 to 750 of the donors, 276 Gb of sequence data and 90 million to 130 million unique TCR beta sequences from roughly 180 million T cells were reported. An early release that covered around 590 HLA-typed donors contained approximately 300 gigabases of sequencing data and tens of millions of unique TCR sequences. Of the 300 to 450 genotyped donors, less than 85% were placed in the genetic ancestry cluster associated with self-reported Caucasian donors. The study was designed to test whether signatures of past pathogen exposure could be identified by cataloging public T cell receptors. The T cell repertoires of under 750 subjects were profiled by immunosequencing and related to cytomegalovirus serostatus. A separate validation cohort of over a hundred different subjects was used in addition to the roughly 670-subject first cohort. High-throughput TCR immunosequencing, statistical association of individual TCRs with disease status, and machine learning were combined to predict cytomegalovirus infection status. A later analysis re-analyzed previously published TCR beta repertoires from 666 donors and added high-resolution HLA genotyping to study TCR occurrence patterns. Rather than using new phenotypic data, the later analysis identified candidate immune exposures from TCR beta sequences and from how often those sequences occurred across donors. In an earlier analysis of over 550 of the donors, high-throughput TCR beta sequencing was used to judge whether each TCR beta V gene segment behaved as functional or pseudogenic. Donor age, sex, ethnicity and CMV serostatus were compiled alongside the repertoire data. A later genetic analysis used genome-wide SNP genotypes for 398 of the 666 donors, treating that subset as a discovery cohort. All discovery cohort repertoires had been generated on a single sequencing platform. Class I and class II HLA loci were covered by the typing at four-digit resolution. The number of donors typed differed by locus, with roughly 620-630 for A, B, C, DRB1 and DQB1, around 520 for DQA1, over 600 for DPA1, and roughly 450 for DPB1. Because of strong linkage in the cohort, 4 to 6 DR-DQ haplotypes were treated as single units for association and clustering. Among roughly 400 genotyped donors of the cohort, an average of around 240,000 unique TCR beta nucleotide sequences was sequenced per donor, of which 15% to 20% were non-productive.

Overall study results and their limits: The authors suggested that the approach could potentially be extended to other disease states and immunological phenotypes. In a later analysis, HLA-associated TCR beta chains were found to be more clonally expanded and to have lower generation probabilities than equally common non-associated chains. Most TCR sequences were seen in very few donors, while some public TCRs were found in many individuals. Specific HLA alleles were associated with around 18,000 TCR beta sequences at a false discovery rate of 0.05 in a later analysis. Correlated functional status among segregating V segments might be attributable to linkage disequilibrium, but an unknown experimental factor could not be ruled out. Several of the top co-occurrence clusters appeared to be linked to parvovirus B19, influenza, CMV and Epstein-Barr virus, according to a later analysis. The sequencing pipeline was judged likely to have produced a cluster of highly shared sequence variants as a technical artifact. Cytomegalovirus status was reported to be diagnosed by the classifier with high specificity and sensitivity in both the original and validation cohorts. A further reported finding was that TCR beta sequences accurately predicted the HLA-A and HLA-B alleles for most subjects in the first cohort. Only TCR beta chains were sequenced in this cohort, and the absence of alpha or paired-chain data limited detectable features. Seventeen rarely observed V segments, including chromosome 9 orphons, were excluded from the earlier analysis of about 610 of the donors because counts were too low. According to a later genetic analysis, donors in an Asian-associated ancestry cluster had fewer N-insertions in productive TCRs than the roughly 670-donor mean. Strong co-occurrence of HLA alleles, especially DR and DQ, made assigning TCR associations to individual alleles difficult. The study listed 150 to 200 TCR beta chains as associated with cytomegalovirus. The only immune exposure information available for the cohort was CMV serostatus. An earlier analysis of approximately 540 of the donors showed that most TCR beta V segments appeared in productive rearrangements either about 87% or about 30% of the time, which broadly matched IMGT annotations. Roughly uniform sequencing depth across donors was assumed in presence/absence analyses, although this assumption may not hold. A later analysis found that most CMV-associated TCR beta chains appeared HLA-restricted, with HLA associations seemingly driven largely by CMV exposure. An association between a missense DCLRE1C variant and V-gene and J-gene trimming of TCR beta chains was found in a later genetic analysis and replicated in an independent cohort. A few of the identified cytomegalovirus-associated TCR beta chains were confirmed in vitro to be specific for cytomegalovirus antigens. Because some donors lacked HLA typing at each locus, the association tests relied only on the typed subset. A later analysis found that TCR association rates varied across HLA loci, with DRB1 alleles showing the most associated TCRs and HLA-C alleles the fewest.

The library was prepared using the immunoSEQ multiplex PCR assay. A mixture of 60 forward primers for TCR Vbeta segments and 13 reverse primers for TCR Jbeta segments was used in the multiplex PCR. The CDR3 region of rearranged TCR beta genes was amplified from genomic DNA with a multiplex PCR assay. The amplified TCR beta libraries were sequenced on the Illumina HiSeq System as 87-base-pair reads. Under the source paper's analysis protocol: Across the 500 to 750 repertoires, a later analysis counted about 81 million unique TCR beta chains, some 11 million of which were shared by at least two donors. To remove PCR and sequencing errors, raw reads were error-corrected and collapsed into unique sequences using a nearest-neighbor algorithm that merged closely related sequences. To assign V, D and J gene segments, CDR3 sequences were aligned to IMGT reference sequences. For a sequence to be retained, at least a six-nucleotide match to both a V gene segment and a J gene segment was required. A rearrangement was called productive if the CDR3 had no stop codons and remained in frame with V and J, and every other rearrangement was called non-productive. Following IMGT convention, CDR3 was defined as the stretch from the second conserved V-encoded cysteine to the conserved J-encoded phenylalanine. Sequences without an unambiguous match to a single V gene segment were excluded from the earlier analysis of about 600 of the donors. An earlier analysis of approximately 590 of the donors called V segments functional above 56.7% productive rearrangements and segregating when the between-donor standard deviation exceeded 5%. To diagnose cytomegalovirus status from the catalog of TCR beta chain sequences, a statistical classification framework was built. V and J gene assignment, in a later analysis, came from comparing TCR nucleotide sequences with IMGT/GENE-DB human TR gene sequences. Using the TCRdist pipeline, a later analysis assigned CDR3 sequences along with most-parsimonious VDJ recombination scenarios. In a later analysis, every TCR beta chain was defined by the combination of its CDR3 amino acid sequence and its V-gene family, and reads without a unique V-gene family were dropped. As a way to deal with suspected cross-contamination and a sequencing artifact, a later analysis dropped 450 to 600 nucleotide sequences that were highly shared and had low generation probability. A later analysis calculated a clonal expansion index for each public chain from normalized within-repertoire ranks of inferred template counts. In a later analysis, generation probabilities were computed using a VDJ recombination model fitted to out-of-frame rearrangements, and the results were checked against IGoR. In a later analysis, TCR-TCR, TCR-HLA and TCR-CMV co-occurrence was scored with hypergeometric tests, and a repertoire-size bias correction was applied to TCR pairs. In a later analysis, false discovery rates were estimated by permuting HLA or CMV assignments 20 times. In a later analysis, co-occurring TCRs were grouped using DBSCAN, with TCRdist sequence similarity added in when clustering inside HLA-allele-positive subsets. Repertoires with fewer than 30,000 or more than 120,000 public chains, plus five repertoires with anomalous nucleotide sharing, were excluded from co-occurrence clustering. What TCRdb holds here is the immuneACCESS table cut down to in-frame rearrangements. Part of the clones is not present; checked against another copy, under half of the missing clones reflect an unresolved V gene, and the others are unexplained. That table gives V, J and clone size, and the DNA gave D and trimming. The sample table contains under 150,000 clones; only one count was recorded for around 82% of them. The ten biggest clones cover about 5% of the sample.

With respect to this clone: Its antigen has not been determined. Base qualities were left out, and no much larger clone turns up one base away.

The cohort was made up of about 610 healthy bone marrow donors. Cohort members were all nominally healthy when sampled, although unrecorded immune exposures were likely present. The donor was CMV seropositive and belonged to the group of 250 to 350 seropositive cohort members. Each donor provided a peripheral blood sample, and peripheral blood mononuclear cells were used for TCR beta sequencing. Genomic DNA was extracted from the blood cell samples with the Qiagen DNeasy Blood Extraction Kit. Sequencing used PBMCs. The sequence was obtained from a woman aged 30 to 39 in good health and CMV-seropositive.

The nucleotide sequence is given as TGTGCCATCAGTCCAAGTCAGGGGTCGTGGACTGAAGCTTTCTTT. This sequence encodes CAISPSQGSWTEAFF. Recombination linked TRBV10-3 to TRBJ1-1; a tentative D call is TRBD1 (6 bases match). The V end loses 5 bases and the J end loses 5 bases, and a stretch of 18 bases separates them. Measured from the cysteine to the phenylalanine, the CDR3 is 15 residues long. The sequence is cut down to CDR3 DNA, 45 bases in frame from base 1. In the germline V gene, CDR1 corresponds to ENHRY and CDR2 to SYGVKD.